These 22 T cell receptor beta chains originate from one sample sequenced in a study of cytomegalovirus exposure and HLA in healthy donors. Researchers ran the PCR with 60 Vbeta and 13 Jbeta primers. Profiled with immunoSEQ multiplex PCR; TCRdb holds only in-frame clones, not every one. The repertoire holds approximately 180,000 clones, with approximately 80% as singletons. Sequenced material: PBMCs. The receptors originated from a woman in her 30s in good health and CMV-seronegative.

The V and J genes are TRBV7-9 and TRBJ2-1; no reliable D call. The CDR3 consists of 13 residues. V was pared by 3 bases and J by 7 bases, with 10 bases between. Germline values: CDR1 SEHNR, CDR2 FQNEAQ (reference sequence). CDR3 loop: CASSFLDWNEQFF. CDR3 in DNA: TGTGCCAGCAGCTTCCTCGACTGGAATGAGCAGTTCTTC.

The chain joins TRBV7-6 to TRBJ2-7; tentative D call: TRBD2 (6 bases). The CDR3 has 11 residues. Trimming pared 5 bases from V and 7 bases from J, leaving 9 bases between. Germline V CDR1 and CDR2: SGHVS, FNYEAQ. The CDR3 nucleotides are TGTGCCAGCAGCGCCCGGGAGGAGCAGTACTTC. Translation: CASSAREEQYF.

This chain uses TRBV2 with TRBJ2-7; a weak D match, TRBD2 (6 bases). CDR1 is SNHLY, CDR2 FYNNEI, per germline. This CDR3 has 16 residues. Trimming stripped 0 bases from V and 3 bases from J, with 15 bases between. For the CDR3, the DNA is TGTGCCAGCAGTGAAGCGACCTCGGGAGTTCGCTACGAGCAGTACTTC. Its protein is CASSEATSGVRYEQYF. Full variable domain (outside the CDR3, taken from reference TRBV2 and TRBJ2-7): EPEVTQTPSHQVTQMGQEVILRCVPISNHLYFYWYRQILGQKVEFLVSFYNNEISEKSEIFDDQFSVERPDGSNFTLKIRSTKLEDSAMYFCASSEATSGVRYEQYFGPGTRLTVT.

This rearrangement joins TRBV10-3 to TRBJ2-3; 12 bases match TRBD1. From germline, CDR1 is ENHRY and CDR2 SYGVKD. The CDR3 sequence is 16 residues long. The junction had 10 bases not matched to a gene; V was cut back by 0 bases and J by 12 bases. CDR3 nucleotide sequence: TGTGCCATCAGTGAGTCGGGACAGGGGGCCCCCAGGAGCCAGTATTTT. It codes for CAISESGQGAPRSQYF.

V usage is TRBV25-1 and J usage is TRBJ2-2, with 7 bases lining up with TRBD2. The length of the CDR3 is 15 residues. The ends lost 4 bases at V and 0 bases at J; junction bases unmatched: 2. Germline-derived CDR1 and CDR2 are MGHDK and SYGVNS. CDR3 protein: CASSGDYPNTGELFF. CDR3 DNA sequence: TGTGCCAGCAGTGGGGACTACCCGAACACCGGGGAGCTGTTTTTT. Filled out from reference TRBV25-1 and TRBJ2-2, the complete variable domain reads EADIYQTPRYLVIGTGKKITLECSQTMGHDKMYWYQQDPGMELHLIHYSYGVNSTEKGDLSSESTVSRIRTEHFPLTLESARPSHTSQYLCASSGDYPNTGELFFGEGSRLTVL.

This chain joins TRBV7-9 and TRBJ1-3; no reliable D call. V was pared by 10 bases and J by 4 bases, with 20 bases between. CDR1 is SEHNR and CDR2 is FQNEAQ in the germline V gene (reference sequence). This CDR3 has 15 amino acids. The CDR3 DNA sequence: TGTGCCATTCCCGCCGGCGGGAGAGCCGGAAACACCATATATTTT. Protein product: CAIPAGGRAGNTIYF.

The chain uses TRBV4-1 and TRBJ1-1, with TRBD1 identical over 10 bases. Looked up from germline, CDR1 is MGHRA and CDR2 is YSYEKL. V lost 2 bases, J lost 0 bases, and 6 bases stayed unmatched. The CDR3 has 17 amino acids. The DNA of the CDR3 is TGCGCCAGCAGCCAAAATCCGGGACAGGGGATGAACACTGAAGCTTTCTTT. Protein product: CASSQNPGQGMNTEAFF.

The chain carries TRBV7-9 and TRBJ2-3, with 7 bases fitting TRBD2. The CDR3 runs 16 residues. From germline, CDR1 is SEHNR and CDR2 FQNEAQ (reference sequence). The V gene end was trimmed by 5 bases and the J gene end by 5 bases; junction bases not matched to a gene: 13. As DNA, the CDR3 is TGTGCCAGCAGCCAACTTTGGGCTAGCGGCGAAGATACGCAGTATTTT. Translated: CASSQLWASGEDTQYF.

This clone is a singleton in its sample. The chain couples TRBV7-2 to TRBJ2-1; 7 bases map to TRBD2. The CDR3 is 17 residues long. Germline V gene sequence: CDR1 SGHTA, CDR2 FQGNSA. Trimming took 1 base from V and 3 from J; bases not matched to a gene: 9. The CDR3 DNA follows: TGTGCCAGCAGCTTAGAAGGGTCTAGCGGCGGCTACAATGAGCAGTTCTTC. Translation gives CASSLEGSSGGYNEQFF.

V is TRBV6-6 and J is TRBJ1-1; the D is unclear. Germline lookup yields CDR1 MNHNY and CDR2 SVGAGI (reference sequence). CDR3 length equals 14 residues. The ends were cut back, 6 bases at V and 0 bases at J, with 11 bases in the middle. CDR3 protein: CASSFGIMNTEAFF. CDR3 nucleotide sequence: TGTGCCAGCAGCTTCGGTATCATGAACACTGAAGCTTTCTTT.

This clone was picked up a small number of times. The chain joins TRBV5-4 to TRBJ1-2, with D possibly TRBD1 on 6 matching bases. The CDR3 runs to 16 residues. Germline V gene data show CDR1 as SGHNT and CDR2 as YYREEE (reference sequence). The V end lost 4 bases, the J end lost 0 bases, and 16 bases lay between the germline ends. CDR3 amino acids: CASSHVGQGTNYGYTF. CDR3 coding DNA: TGTGCCAGCAGCCATGTCGGTCAGGGGACTAACTATGGCTACACCTTC.

This clone was observed a handful of times. This rearrangement joins TRBV7-8 to TRBJ2-3; TRBD1 might be the D (6 bases). CDR3 length: 15 residues. The V and J ends lost 4 bases and 0 bases respectively, with 11 bases between them. Germline CDR1 reads SGHVS; CDR2 reads FQNEAQ. CDR3 amino acids: CASSSVGHSTDTQYF. The CDR3 nucleotides are TGTGCCAGCAGCTCCGTGGGACATAGCACAGATACGCAGTATTTT. Full variable domain (missing parts from reference TRBV7-8 and TRBJ2-3): GAGVSQSPRYKVAKRGQDVALRCDPISGHVSLFWYQQALGQGPEFLTYFQNEAQLDKSGLPSDRFFAERPEGSVSTLKIQRTQQEDSAVYLCASSSVGHSTDTQYFGPGTRLTVL.

CDR3 DNA: TGTGCCACCGGGGGGGACAGGGGACTTCAGCCCCAGCATTTT. It encodes CATGGDRGLQPQHF. The gene calls are TRBV10-3 and TRBJ1-5; 10 positions agree with TRBD1. CDR3 length equals 14 residues. The V gene's germline CDR1 is ENHRY and CDR2 SYGVKD. The trim removed 10 bases at V and 6 bases at J, leaving 9 bases unmatched.

This chain links TRBV4-2 with TRBJ2-3, with 16 bases fitting TRBD2. J gave up 3 bases and V 4 bases, and 13 bases lay outside the gene matches. CDR3 length: 20 residues. From germline, CDR1 is LGHNA and CDR2 YNFKEQ. CDR3 loop: CASSPFTGTSGGASTDTQYF. CDR3 nucleotide sequence: TGTGCCAGCAGCCCTTTTACCGGGACTAGCGGGGGGGCTAGTACAGATACGCAGTATTTT.

The chain is built from TRBV5-1 and TRBJ1-2, with D uncertain. The CDR3 length is 12 residues. Deletions cut 0 bases from V and 7 bases from J, with 7 bases between. Germline V gives CDR1 SGHRS, CDR2 YFSETQ. DNA for the CDR3: TGCGCCAGCAGCTTGGATCTGTCTGGCTACACCTTC. Translating it yields CASSLDLSGYTF.

The chain carries TRBV29-1 and TRBJ1-1; D is uncertain. This CDR3 has 14 amino acids. Per germline, CDR1 SQVTM and CDR2 ANQGSEA. V lost 7 bases, J lost 1 base, and 16 bases lay in between. CDR3 region: CSATPQEKNTEAFF. The CDR3 nucleotides read TGCAGCGCCACACCCCAGGAAAAGAACACTGAAGCTTTCTTT.

This chain links TRBV6-1 with TRBJ1-2, with 10 nucleotides matching TRBD1. The V segment lost 5 bases and the J segment 5 bases; nucleotides outside the gene matches: 5. Germline V gene data show CDR1 as MNHNS and CDR2 as SASEGT. CDR3 length equals 14 residues. The CDR3 here is CASSQGQGVYGYTF. The CDR3 coding sequence is TGTGCCAGCAGTCAAGGACAGGGGGTTTATGGCTACACCTTC.

V usage is TRBV7-9 and J usage is TRBJ1-1; 7 bases align to TRBD1. The CDR3 is made up of 15 amino acids. Germline V CDR1 and CDR2: SEHNR, FQNEAQ (reference sequence). V gave up 3 bases and J gave up 2 bases; unmatched junction bases: 6. CDR3 in amino acids: CASSFPAGGNTEAFF. The CDR3 nucleotides are TGTGCCAGCAGCTTCCCGGCAGGGGGAAACACTGAAGCTTTCTTT.

The chain has TRBV19 and TRBJ2-2; no clear D. The CDR3 totals 13 residues. The V end lost 8 bases, the J end lost 6 bases, and 13 bases lay between the germline ends. Germline CDR1 and CDR2: LNHDA and SQIVND (reference sequence). Written as DNA, the CDR3 is TGTGCCAGTGGAGAGTCGTGGTCCGGGGAGCTGTTTTTT. Its protein is CASGESWSGELFF.

The genes are TRBV7-8 and TRBJ1-1; D not resolved. Germline CDR1 and CDR2: SGHVS and FQNEAQ. V lost 5 bases and J lost 8, with 9 bases in between. This CDR3 has 11 residues. The CDR3 region is CASSHDLEAFF. The CDR3 DNA follows: TGTGCCAGCAGCCACGACTTAGAAGCTTTCTTT.

The chain joins TRBV19 to TRBJ1-6; no definite D call. The V end lost 3 bases, the J end lost 7 bases, and 13 bases lay between the germline ends. CDR3 length equals 15 residues. Germline V gives CDR1 LNHDA, CDR2 SQIVND (reference sequence). The CDR3 DNA reads TGTGCCAGTAGTATCCAGGCGAGAGGGAATTCACCCCTCCACTTT. As protein: CASSIQARGNSPLHF.

This clone was observed a few times. The chain combines TRBV12-5 with TRBJ1-5, with 8 bases identical to TRBD1. The CDR3 has 14 amino acids. In germline, CDR1 is LGHNT, CDR2 FRNRAP. Trimming took 1 base from V and 5 from J; bases not matched to a gene: 1. Written as DNA, the CDR3 is TGTGCTAGTGGTTTGGACAGGGGGTATCAGCCCCAGCATTTT. It specifies CASGLDRGYQPQHF. The full variable domain, its missing parts supplied by reference TRBV12-5 and TRBJ1-5, is DARVTQTPRHKVTEMGQEVTMRCQPILGHNTVFWYRQTMMQGLELLAYFRNRAPLDDSGMPKDRFSAEMPDATLATLKIQPSEPRDSAVYFCASGLDRGYQPQHFGDGTRLSIL.